Detailed here is one T cell receptor beta chain. This entry comes from a study of blood T cells in healthy people across ages. CDR1 and CDR2 (germline): DFQATT, SNEGSKA (reference sequence). The CDR3 covers 14 residues. The V gene lost 3 bases and the J gene lost 2 bases, with 14 bases spanning the gap. Then a second PCR, running about 6 to 12 cycles, was carried out with a sample-barcoded 5' primer and a J-beta primer mix. TCRdb processed the 5' RACE reads anew with MiXCR; each CDR3 protein has one entry. The sample lists about 970,000 distinct CDR3 sequences; just over 50% were seen once. V is TRBV20-1 and J is TRBJ2-7, with D perhaps matching TRBD1 or TRBD2 (6 bases each). The clonotype was recovered from a woman between 55 and 75 years old in good health. The sample taken for sequencing was blood. The CDR3 nucleotides are TGCAGTGCTAGTCCGGGGGCGTCGGCCTACGAGCAGTACTTC. This sequence encodes CSASPGASAYEQYF.